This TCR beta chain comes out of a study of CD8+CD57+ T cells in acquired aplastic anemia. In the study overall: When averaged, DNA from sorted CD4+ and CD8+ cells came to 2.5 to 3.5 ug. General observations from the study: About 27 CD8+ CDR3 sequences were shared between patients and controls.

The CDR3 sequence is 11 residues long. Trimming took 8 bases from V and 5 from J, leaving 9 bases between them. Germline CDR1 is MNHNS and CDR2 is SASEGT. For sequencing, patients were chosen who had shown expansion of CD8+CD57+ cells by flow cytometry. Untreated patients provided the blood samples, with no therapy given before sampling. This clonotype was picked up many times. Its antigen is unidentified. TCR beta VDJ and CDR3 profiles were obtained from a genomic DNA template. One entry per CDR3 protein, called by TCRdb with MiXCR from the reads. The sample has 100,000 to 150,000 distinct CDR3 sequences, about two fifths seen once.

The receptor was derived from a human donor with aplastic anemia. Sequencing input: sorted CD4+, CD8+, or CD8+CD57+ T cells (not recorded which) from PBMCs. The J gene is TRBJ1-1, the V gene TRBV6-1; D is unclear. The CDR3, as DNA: TGTGCCAGCGAATTGGGTACTGAAGCTTTCTTT. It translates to CASELGTEAFF.